The TCR beta chain under discussion was sequenced for a study of CD8 T cells in ankylosing spondylitis. TCRdb re-analysed the 5' RACE reads in MiXCR, keeping a single row per CDR3 protein. The data show about 140,000 distinct CDR3 sequences, approximately 8.4% seen once. Findings and limits, study-wide: There was a TCR beta motif, made of several highly homologous variants, that appeared characteristic of ankylosing spondylitis blood. In reactive arthritis synovial fluid and blood, some motif variants had been reported before. Reportedly, disease-linked clones are significantly enriched in ankylosing spondylitis patients' matched synovial fluid. Relatively scarce in peripheral blood, disease-linked clones were CD8+.

This clonotype has just a few counts. Antigen specificity is unknown. This CDR3 is 15 amino acids long. V was clipped by 6 bases and J by 2 bases, with 14 bases between them. Germline CDR1 and CDR2: MNHEY and SVGEGT. Source material: synovial fluid, either unsorted or a sorted T cell fraction (not recorded which). This TCR was sampled from a male donor with ankylosing spondylitis. This sequence joins TRBV6-2 or TRBV6-3 and TRBJ2-1, with D perhaps TRBD1 (5 bases). The CDR3 sequence: CASSPLGLTYNEQFF. Here the CDR3 DNA reads TGTGCCAGCAGCCCACTGGGGCTGACCTACAATGAGCAGTTCTTC.